This entry lists 12 T cell receptor beta chains sequenced from one sample in a study of blood T cells in healthy people across ages. It was with a sample-barcoded 5' primer and a J-beta primer mix that a second PCR of roughly 7 to 12 cycles was run. A single record per CDR3 protein comes from TCRdb applying MiXCR to the 5' RACE reads. The table includes roughly 650,000 distinct CDR3 sequences, 32% detected once. Sequencing was done on a sample of blood. The receptors originated from a woman at least 80 years old in good health.

The DNA of the CDR3 is TGCAGTGCTAGAGCGTCCACACCAGGCTCCTACAATGAGCAGTTCTTC. Protein: CSARASTPGSYNEQFF. This chain joins TRBV20-1 and TRBJ2-1; unclear D gene. V was pared by 1 base and J by 0 bases, with 13 bases between. CDR1 and CDR2 from the germline V gene are DFQATT and SNEGSKA (reference sequence). The CDR3 has 16 amino acids.

The V and J genes are TRBV7-2 and TRBJ1-4; TRBD1 aligns across 9 bases. With 1 base clipped from V and 2 bases from J, the junction kept 5 bases outside the gene matches. Germline CDR1 and CDR2: SGHTA and FQGNSA. The CDR3 is 17 residues long. CDR3 amino acids: CASSLVGQGLTNEKLFF. CDR3 nucleotides: TGTGCCAGCAGCTTAGTAGGACAGGGGCTGACTAATGAAAAACTGTTTTTT.

This clonotype has just a few counts. This sequence joins TRBV19 and TRBJ1-2; D remains ambiguous. Trimming shortened V by 2 bases and J by 3 bases, and 13 bases separated the two germline ends. The CDR3 contains 15 residues. Germline CDR1 is LNHDA and CDR2 is SQIVND (reference sequence). CDR3 loop: CASSIPRLLHYGYTF. The CDR3 DNA sequence: TGTGCCAGTAGTATACCCAGACTCCTGCACTATGGCTACACCTTC. Combining the CDR3 with reference TRBV19 and TRBJ1-2 gives the whole variable domain DGGITQSPKYLFRKEGQNVTLSCEQNLNHDAMYWYRQDPGQGLRLIYYSQIVNDFQKGDIAEGYSVSREKKESFPLTVTSAQKNPTAFYLCASSIPRLLHYGYTFGSGTRLTVV.

As regards this clonotype: A read error is possible here, since a much larger clone lies one base away. V is TRBV6-2 or TRBV6-3 and J is TRBJ2-7; TRBD1 matches 7 bases. The CDR3 sequence is 13 residues long. Germline V gene sequence: CDR1 MNHEY, CDR2 SVGEGT. J was trimmed by 3 bases and V by 6 bases; bases with no gene match: 5. CDR3 nucleotide sequence: TGTGCCAGCAGCCACAGGGGTTGCTACGAGCAGTACTTC. Its translation: CASSHRGCYEQYF.

The gene calls are TRBV28 and TRBJ1-1, with 12 bases aligning to TRBD1. The CDR3 covers 19 residues. Germline values: CDR1 MDHEN, CDR2 SYDVKM. The V segment lost 6 bases and the J segment 10 bases; nucleotides outside the gene matches: 24. The CDR3 here is CASSRVPGTGGGPARRAFF. The CDR3 DNA reads TGTGCCAGCAGCCGCGTTCCCGGGACAGGGGGCGGACCAGCGCGGAGAGCTTTCTTT.

This clonotype was counted many times. V usage is TRBV7-2 and J usage is TRBJ1-4; TRBD1 aligns across 7 bases. The CDR3 runs to 15 residues. Germline V CDR1 and CDR2: SGHTA, FQGNSA. The V segment lost 5 bases and the J segment 8 bases; nucleotides outside the gene matches: 11. CDR3 sequence reads: CASSTTGFGLEKLFF. CDR3 DNA sequence: TGTGCCAGCAGCACGACAGGGTTCGGTTTGGAAAAACTGTTTTTT.

To note about this clonotype: A clone one base away is much larger, so this may be a read error. The rearrangement joins TRBV5-6 to TRBJ1-6; TRBD1 aligns across 11 bases. The germline CDR1 and CDR2 sequences are SGHDT and YYEEEE. The CDR3 loop spans 14 amino acids. J was trimmed by 8 bases and V by 4 bases; bases with no gene match: 2. The CDR3, as DNA: TGTGCCAGCAGCCGGACAGGGGGCGATTCACCCCTCCACTTT. This translates into CASSRTGGDSPLHF.

V usage is TRBV27 and J usage is TRBJ2-4; D ambiguous. CDR1 is MNHEY and CDR2 is SMNVEV in the germline V gene (reference sequence). Trimming stripped 3 bases from V and 3 bases from J, with 15 bases between. The CDR3 loop spans 16 amino acids. CDR3 DNA: TGTGCCAGCAGTTTGGCAGGTGGGCTTGGCAAAAACATTCAGTACTTC. The encoded protein is CASSLAGGLGKNIQYF.

This clonotype has a count of ten or more. The chain combines TRBV4-2 with TRBJ2-7; D call uncertain. The CDR3 length is 14 residues. Germline values: CDR1 LGHNA, CDR2 YNFKEQ. V was trimmed by 5 bases and J by 3 bases, leaving 14 bases between them. The CDR3 coding sequence is TGTGCCAGCAGCGGCGGACCTTCTCACTACGAGCAGTACTTC. Translated, it gives CASSGGPSHYEQYF.

This clonotype showed up many times. This chain joins TRBV30 and TRBJ2-7, with no clear D. V lost 4 bases and J lost 3, with 22 bases in between. CDR3 length: 16 amino acids. Looked up from germline, CDR1 is GTSNPN and CDR2 is SVGIG (reference sequence). The CDR3 reads CAWNTPEPKGIYEQYF. For the CDR3, the DNA is TGTGCCTGGAACACGCCAGAGCCGAAGGGTATCTACGAGCAGTACTTC.

In this sample, this clonotype turned up many times. The chain couples TRBV12-3 or TRBV12-4 to TRBJ2-5, with 10 bases aligning to TRBD1. J was trimmed by 4 bases and V by 3 bases; bases with no gene match: 5. The CDR3 spans 15 residues. The CDR3 is CASSLGTGVGETQYF. CDR3 coding DNA: TGTGCCAGCAGTTTGGGGACAGGGGTCGGAGAGACCCAGTACTTC.

The chain links TRBV10-2 to TRBJ2-5; TRBD2 agrees at 12 bases. CDR3 length: 15 residues. Trimming cost V 8 bases and J 11 bases; bases outside gene matches: 15. Germline V CDR1 and CDR2: WSHSY, SAAADI. This CDR3 reads CASGKTTSGGSEQYF. CDR3 in DNA: TGCGCCAGCGGAAAAACGACTAGCGGGGGCTCGGAGCAGTACTTC.